What follows are 10 T cell receptor beta chains derived from one specimen sequenced in a study of blood T cell repertoires in COVID-19. Data came from immunoSEQ multiplex PCR; TCRdb stores just in-frame clones and leaves some out. The data show 300,000 to 350,000 clones, with approximately 89% seen just once and around 4% held by the top ten. Material: peripheral blood. The receptors come from a woman aged 60 to 75 with COVID-19, enrolled during active disease.

In regard to this clone: The sample has other DNA sequences that encode this CDR3 too. The chain employs TRBV6-5 and TRBJ1-3; D might be TRBD1 (6 bases). The CDR3 runs 14 residues. Per germline, CDR1 MNHEY and CDR2 SVGAGI. Trimming shortened V by 5 bases and J by 2 bases, and 10 bases separated the two germline ends. The CDR3 coding sequence is TGTGCCAGCAGTCAACAGGGAACTGGAAACACCATATATTTT. Its translation: CASSQQGTGNTIYF.

The chain joins TRBV5-1 to TRBJ2-5, with 9 bases fitting TRBD1. Germline V lookup: CDR1 SGHRS, CDR2 YFSETQ. CDR3 length: 13 amino acids. The junction had 4 bases not matched to a gene; V was cut back by 7 bases and J by 3 bases. This CDR3 is CASSWTGEETQYF. In nucleotides, the CDR3 is TGCGCCAGCTCCTGGACAGGGGAAGAGACCCAGTACTTC.

The chain carries TRBV11-2 and TRBJ2-7, with a weak D call TRBD2 (5 bases). V dropped 8 bases and J dropped 5 bases, with 13 bases sitting between them. The CDR3 runs to 12 residues. Looked up from germline, CDR1 is SGHAT and CDR2 is FQNNGV. The CDR3 bases are TGTGCCAGCTCGGGGTACAACGACGAGCAGTACTTC. Encoded protein: CASSGYNDEQYF.

The J gene is TRBJ1-5, the V gene TRBV10-2; tentative D call: TRBD1 (6 bases). Trimming removed 6 bases from V and 0 bases from J, with 12 bases in between. CDR3 length equals 15 residues. Germline CDR1 WSHSY, CDR2 SAAADI. This CDR3 is CASRRTADSNQPQHF. In DNA form, the CDR3 reads TGCGCCAGCAGGCGGACAGCGGATAGCAATCAGCCCCAGCATTTT.

V is TRBV5-1 and J is TRBJ2-2; possible D gene TRBD1, 6 bases. CDR1 SGHRS and CDR2 YFSETQ come from the germline V gene. The CDR3 is made up of 16 amino acids. V was pared by 4 bases and J by 0 bases, with 13 bases between. The CDR3 reads CASSLGQIPNTGELFF. DNA for the CDR3: TGCGCCAGCAGCCTAGGACAGATACCGAACACCGGGGAGCTGTTTTTT. Using reference TRBV5-1 and TRBJ2-2 for the parts outside the CDR3, the full variable domain is KAGVTQTPRYLIKTRGQQVTLSCSPISGHRSVSWYQQTPGQGLQFLFEYFSETQRNKGNFPGRFSGRQFSNSRSEMNVSTLELGDSALYLCASSLGQIPNTGELFFGEGSRLTVL.

The CDR3 DNA reads TGCAGCGTTGAATTCGTCACAGGGAGAGCCTACGAGCAGTACTTC. Amino acid sequence: CSVEFVTGRAYEQYF. V gene TRBV29-1 combines with J gene TRBJ2-7, with a tentative D call TRBD1 (6 bases). This CDR3 comprises 15 residues. CDR1 and CDR2 from the germline V gene are SQVTM and ANQGSEA. Trimming left V 2 bases short and J 2 bases short, with 16 bases between.

This chain uses TRBV7-3 with TRBJ2-5, with TRBD1 identical over 9 bases. This CDR3 region has 15 residues. Germline V gene sequence: CDR1 SGHTA, CDR2 FQGTGA. V trimming: 5 bases; J trimming: 5 bases; junction bases outside the gene matches: 9. The CDR3 loop is CASSGDRGSHETQYF. The CDR3 DNA sequence: TGTGCCAGCAGCGGCGACAGGGGGAGTCATGAGACCCAGTACTTC.

The chain has TRBV3-1 (or the pseudogene TRBV3-2) and TRBJ1-1; D is unclear. This CDR3 comprises 13 residues. Per germline, CDR1 LGHDT and CDR2 YNNKEL (reference sequence). V was shortened by 1 base and J by 8 bases, with 11 bases between the two germline ends. DNA for the CDR3: TGTGCCAGCAGCCAAGTAGCCCGGTCGGAAGCTTTCTTT. It is translated as CASSQVARSEAFF.

This clone was recorded only once. The rearrangement uses TRBV28 and TRBJ1-1, with D perhaps TRBD1 (5 bases). This CDR3 spans 15 amino acids. Deletions cut 0 bases from V and 1 base from J, with 9 bases between. Germline-derived CDR1 and CDR2 are MDHEN and SYDVKM. The CDR3 sequence: CASSLWAGGNTEAFF. CDR3 DNA sequence: TGTGCCAGCAGTTTATGGGCCGGGGGGAACACTGAAGCTTTCTTT.

The V and J genes are TRBV5-1 and TRBJ2-7; weak D call: TRBD1 (5 bases). The CDR3 is 13 residues long. The V end lost 1 base, the J end lost 5 bases, and 10 bases lay between the germline ends. Germline-derived CDR1 and CDR2 are SGHRS and YFSETQ. CDR3 nucleotides: TGCGCCAGCAGCTTGCGCAGGGATGACGAGCAGTACTTC. Protein product: CASSLRRDDEQYF.